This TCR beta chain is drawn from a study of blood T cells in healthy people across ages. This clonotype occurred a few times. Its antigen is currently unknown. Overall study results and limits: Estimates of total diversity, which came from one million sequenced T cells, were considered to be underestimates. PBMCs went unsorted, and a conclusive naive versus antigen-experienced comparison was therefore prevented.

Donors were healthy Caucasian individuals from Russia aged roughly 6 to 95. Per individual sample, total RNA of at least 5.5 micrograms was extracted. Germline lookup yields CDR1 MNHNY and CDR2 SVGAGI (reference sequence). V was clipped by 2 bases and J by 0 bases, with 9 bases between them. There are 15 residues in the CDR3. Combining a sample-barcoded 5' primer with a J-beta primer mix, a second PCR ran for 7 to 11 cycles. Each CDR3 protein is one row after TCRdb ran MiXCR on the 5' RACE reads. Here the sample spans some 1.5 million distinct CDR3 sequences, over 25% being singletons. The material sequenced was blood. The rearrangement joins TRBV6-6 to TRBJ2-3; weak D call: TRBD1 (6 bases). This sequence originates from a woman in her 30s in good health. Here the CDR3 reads CASSYTGQSTDTQYF. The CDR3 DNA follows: TGTGCCAGCAGTTACACCGGACAGAGCACAGATACGCAGTATTTT.